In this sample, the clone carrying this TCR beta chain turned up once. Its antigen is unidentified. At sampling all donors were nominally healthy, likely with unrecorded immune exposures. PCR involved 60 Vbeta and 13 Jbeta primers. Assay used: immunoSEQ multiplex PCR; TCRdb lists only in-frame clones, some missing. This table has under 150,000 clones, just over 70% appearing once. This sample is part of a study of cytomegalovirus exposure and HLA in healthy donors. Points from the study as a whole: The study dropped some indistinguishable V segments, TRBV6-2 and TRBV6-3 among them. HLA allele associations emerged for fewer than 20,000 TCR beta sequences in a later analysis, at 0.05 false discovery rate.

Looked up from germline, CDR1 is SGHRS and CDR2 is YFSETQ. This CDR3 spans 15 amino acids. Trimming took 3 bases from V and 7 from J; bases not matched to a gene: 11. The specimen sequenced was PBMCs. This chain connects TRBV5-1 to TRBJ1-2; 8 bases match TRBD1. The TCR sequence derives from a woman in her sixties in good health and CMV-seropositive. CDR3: CASSSTQGAEGGYTF. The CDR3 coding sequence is TGCGCCAGCAGCTCGACTCAGGGGGCCGAGGGTGGCTACACCTTC.